Below are 20 T cell receptor beta chains sequenced from a single sample in a study of T cell clonotyping in hematopoietic cell transplantation. Assay: immunoSEQ multiplex PCR; the TCRdb copy retains only in-frame clones and omits some. The table lists about 36,000 clones, around 90% of them singletons. What was sequenced was peripheral blood mononuclear cells. Receptor source: a woman between 40 and 55 years old in good health. Some clones in this sample may be carry-over from other donors' samples.

The chain carries TRBV6-4 and TRBJ1-5; maybe TRBD1 (6 bases). Germline V gene data show CDR1 as MRHNA and CDR2 as SNTAGT. The CDR3 consists of 14 residues. Trimming removed 6 bases at V and 6 bases at J, with 15 bases between. CDR3: CASSGTRVGQPQHF. CDR3 DNA: TGTGCCAGCAGCGGGACAAGGGTTGGTCAGCCCCAGCATTTT.

The chain combines TRBV5-8 with TRBJ2-7; 9 bases align to TRBD1. Germline V gene sequence: CDR1 SGHTS, CDR2 YDEGEE. The CDR3 extends over 16 amino acids. The junction had 13 bases not matched to a gene; V was cut back by 5 bases and J by 4 bases. CDR3 DNA sequence: TGTGCCAGCAGTCTGGGACAGGGTAAACCTAATTACGAGCAGTACTTC. The encoded protein is CASSLGQGKPNYEQYF.

The chain couples TRBV27 to TRBJ2-7, with D perhaps TRBD2 (6 bases). The CDR3 runs 14 residues. Germline V CDR1 and CDR2: MNHEY, SMNVEV (reference sequence). V lost 2 bases to trimming and J lost 4 bases, with 12 bases between them. Here the CDR3 reads CASSLLANSYEQYF. In DNA form, the CDR3 reads TGTGCCAGCAGTTTACTAGCGAATAGTTACGAGCAGTACTTC.

CDR3 nucleotide sequence: TGTGCCTGGAGGGGACCTGCAAGCGGGAGGACCTACGAGCAGTACTTC. It translates to CAWRGPASGRTYEQYF. V is TRBV30 and J is TRBJ2-7; TRBD2 aligns across 9 bases. With V trimmed by 3 bases and J by 2 bases, 11 bases remained unmatched. The germline CDR1 and CDR2 sequences are GTSNPN and SVGIG (reference sequence). This CDR3 contains 16 residues.

This chain connects TRBV6-5 to TRBJ1-1; no definite D call. V dropped 3 bases and J dropped 3 bases, with 8 bases sitting between them. CDR3 size: 13 residues. Looked up from germline, CDR1 is MNHEY and CDR2 is SVGAGI. The CDR3 DNA sequence: TGTGCCAGCAGTTATGAGGATGACACTGAAGCTTTCTTT. Translated, it gives CASSYEDDTEAFF.

This sequence joins TRBV7-9 and TRBJ2-7; D possibly corresponds to TRBD2 (7 bases). CDR3 length: 15 amino acids. Trimming pared 5 bases from V and 6 bases from J, leaving 20 bases between. The germline V gene has CDR1 SEHNR and CDR2 FQNEAQ (reference sequence). Written as DNA, the CDR3 is TGTGCCAGCAGCCGCCTGGGGGCGGGAGTGGTCGAGCAGTACTTC. It yields the protein CASSRLGAGVVEQYF. The whole variable domain, filled in from reference TRBV7-9 and TRBJ2-7, reads DTGVSQNPRHKITKRGQNVTFRCDPISEHNRLYWYRQTLGQGPEFLTYFQNEAQLEKSRLLSDRFSAERPKGSFSTLEIQRTEQGDSAMYLCASSRLGAGVVEQYFGPGTRLTVT.

This clone was observed a single time. The chain uses TRBV5-6 and TRBJ2-3; D uncertain. V lost 4 bases, J lost 0 bases, and 9 bases lay in between. Germline values: CDR1 SGHDT, CDR2 YYEEEE. The CDR3 has 14 amino acids. The CDR3 nucleotides read TGTGCCAGCAGCCTCCTAGGAAGCACAGATACGCAGTATTTT. Residues: CASSLLGSTDTQYF.

This clone was found a few times. This chain joins TRBV2 and TRBJ1-2; maybe TRBD1 (5 bases). V lost 8 bases and J lost 8, with 15 bases in between. Germline lookup yields CDR1 SNHLY and CDR2 FYNNEI. This CDR3 is 12 amino acids long. As DNA, the CDR3 is TGTGCCAGCGTGGAGGGACGCCGGGGCTACACCTTC. This gives the protein CASVEGRRGYTF.

This clone was picked up one time. This chain connects TRBV9 to TRBJ2-7; the match to TRBD1 covers 8 bases. The V segment lost 0 bases and the J segment 2 bases; nucleotides outside the gene matches: 13. Germline CDR1 SGDLS, CDR2 YYNGEE. This CDR3 is built from 18 residues. CDR3 region: CASSVGQGAATNTYEQYF. The CDR3 DNA reads TGTGCCAGCAGCGTAGGGCAGGGGGCGGCCACCAATACCTACGAGCAGTACTTC.

This chain links TRBV28 with TRBJ2-6; 14 bases map to TRBD2. The CDR3 covers 17 residues. Trimming took 5 bases from V and 4 from J; bases not matched to a gene: 4. Per the germline V gene, CDR1 is MDHEN and CDR2 is SYDVKM. The CDR3 region is CASSLTSGRAGANVLTF. The CDR3 DNA reads as TGTGCCAGCAGTCTGACTAGCGGGAGGGCCGGGGCCAACGTCCTGACTTTC.

The chain carries TRBV19 and TRBJ1-5; 9 nucleotides line up with TRBD1. V lost 9 bases to trimming and J lost 2 bases; unmatched junction nucleotides: 17. The CDR3 loop spans 18 amino acids. Germline assignment: CDR1 LNHDA and CDR2 SQIVND (reference sequence). The CDR3 DNA sequence: TGTGCCAGCCGAACCCGGGACAGGGATAAATGGGGCAATCAGCCCCAGCATTTT. Translating gives CASRTRDRDKWGNQPQHF. Full variable domain (remainder filled in from reference TRBV19 and TRBJ1-5): DGGITQSPKYLFRKEGQNVTLSCEQNLNHDAMYWYRQDPGQGLRLIYYSQIVNDFQKGDIAEGYSVSREKKESFPLTVTSAQKNPTAFYLCASRTRDRDKWGNQPQHFGDGTRLSIL.

The J gene is TRBJ1-2, the V gene TRBV28; a possible D gene is TRBD1 (5 bases). There are 14 residues in the CDR3. CDR1 and CDR2 from the germline V gene are MDHEN and SYDVKM. Between the trimmed V and J ends, which lost 8 bases and 8 bases, there was a span of 21 bases. The CDR3 protein is CASSGRGPRWGYTF. The CDR3 nucleotides read TGTGCCAGCTCAGGGAGGGGTCCTAGGTGGGGCTACACCTTC.

The chain links TRBV11-2 to TRBJ2-3; 10 nucleotides match TRBD2. Trimming removed 5 bases from V and 4 bases from J; junction bases left unmatched: 6. Looked up from germline, CDR1 is SGHAT and CDR2 is FQNNGV. The CDR3 has 15 residues. In DNA form, the CDR3 reads TGTGCCAGCAGCATACCTAGCGGGAGCGCAGATACGCAGTATTTT. It yields the protein CASSIPSGSADTQYF.

V is TRBV28 and J is TRBJ2-5, with no clear D. CDR1 and CDR2 (germline): MDHEN, SYDVKM. V was shortened by 1 base and J by 5 bases, with 2 bases between the two germline ends. The CDR3 consists of 11 residues. CDR3 in DNA: TGTGCCAGCAGTTTATTGGAGACCCAGTACTTC. Protein: CASSLLETQYF.

The chain recombines TRBV5-1 with TRBJ1-2, with 9 bases fitting TRBD1. The germline V gene has CDR1 SGHRS and CDR2 YFSETQ. The CDR3 consists of 13 residues. The V segment lost 4 bases and the J segment 8 bases; nucleotides outside the gene matches: 6. CDR3 DNA sequence: TGCGCCAGCAGCGGGACAGGGACGGGGGGCTACACCTTC. Protein: CASSGTGTGGYTF.

This sequence joins TRBV9 and TRBJ2-7; TRBD2 matches 7 bases. J lost 2 bases, V lost 5 bases, and 7 bases had no gene match. This CDR3 spans 14 amino acids. Germline CDR1 reads SGDLS; CDR2 reads YYNGEE. DNA of the CDR3: TGTGCCAGCAGTCTAAGCGGGAAACCCTACGAGCAGTACTTC. Amino acids: CASSLSGKPYEQYF.

V and J are TRBV5-1 and TRBJ2-1, with 8 bases lining up with TRBD2. The V gene end was trimmed by 0 bases and the J gene end by 5 bases; junction bases not matched to a gene: 4. Germline V gene sequence: CDR1 SGHRS, CDR2 YFSETQ. The CDR3 is 15 residues long. The CDR3 region has the DNA TGCGCCAGCAGCTTGGAAGCGGGAGCACACAATGAGCAGTTCTTC. Protein product: CASSLEAGAHNEQFF.

The genes are TRBV7-2 and TRBJ2-7; 13 bases align to TRBD2. In germline, CDR1 is SGHTA, CDR2 FQGNSA. Losses at the gene ends were 5 bases for V and 5 bases for J; bases not matched to a gene: 6. The CDR3 consists of 15 residues. In DNA, the CDR3 is TGTGCCAGCAGCCCACGGACTAGCGGGAGCCACGAGCAGTACTTC. It specifies CASSPRTSGSHEQYF.

This clone turned up a few times. The rearrangement uses TRBV30 and TRBJ1-3; D might be TRBD1 (6 bases). V lost 0 bases and J 9 bases, leaving 12 bases between the germline ends. The CDR3 contains 13 residues. Germline V lookup: CDR1 GTSNPN, CDR2 SVGIG (reference sequence). CDR3 in amino acids: CAWSVSGASTIYF. As DNA, the CDR3 is TGTGCCTGGAGTGTGTCAGGGGCTAGCACCATATATTTT.

The CDR3 bases are TGTGCCAGCAGCCTCCGGTCGCACTACGAGCAGTACTTC. It codes for CASSLRSHYEQYF. The chain carries TRBV7-2 and TRBJ2-7; D is ambiguous. V was pared by 5 bases and J by 3 bases, with 11 bases between. This CDR3 comprises 13 residues. The germline V gene encodes CDR1 SGHTA and CDR2 FQGNSA.